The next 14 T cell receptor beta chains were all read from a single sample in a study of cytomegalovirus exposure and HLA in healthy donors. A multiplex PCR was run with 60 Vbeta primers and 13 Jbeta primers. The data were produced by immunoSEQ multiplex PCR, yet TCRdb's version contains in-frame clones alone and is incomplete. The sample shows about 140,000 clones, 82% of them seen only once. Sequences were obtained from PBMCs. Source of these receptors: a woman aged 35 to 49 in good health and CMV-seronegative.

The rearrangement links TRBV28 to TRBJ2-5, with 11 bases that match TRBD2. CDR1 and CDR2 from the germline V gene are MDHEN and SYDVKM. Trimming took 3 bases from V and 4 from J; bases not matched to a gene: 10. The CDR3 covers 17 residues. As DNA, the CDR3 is TGTGCCAGCAGTTTTAGTAGCGGGAGGGCCAGGGGAGAGACCCAGTACTTC. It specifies CASSFSSGRARGETQYF.

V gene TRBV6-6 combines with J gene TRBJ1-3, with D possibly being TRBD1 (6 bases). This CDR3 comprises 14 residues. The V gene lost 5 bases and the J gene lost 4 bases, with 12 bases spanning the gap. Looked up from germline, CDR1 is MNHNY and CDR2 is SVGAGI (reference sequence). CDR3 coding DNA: TGTGCCAGCAGTGGACAGCGCACGGGAAACACCATATATTTT. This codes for CASSGQRTGNTIYF.

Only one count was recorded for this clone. The CDR3 coding sequence is TGTGCCACCTCGGGGACACAAACCTACTACGAGCAGTACTTC. Its protein product is CATSGTQTYYEQYF. The V call is TRBV11-2, the J call TRBJ2-7; TRBD1 is a possible D gene (6 bases). Trimming shortened V by 10 bases and J by 3 bases, and 19 bases separated the two germline ends. Germline assignment: CDR1 SGHAT and CDR2 FQNNGV. CDR3 size: 14 residues. Complete variable domain (other parts from reference TRBV11-2 and TRBJ2-7): EAGVAQSPRYKIIEKRQSVAFWCNPISGHATLYWYQQILGQGPKLLIQFQNNGVVDDSQLPKDRFSAERLKGVDSTLKIQPAKLEDSAVYLCATSGTQTYYEQYFGPGTRLTVT.

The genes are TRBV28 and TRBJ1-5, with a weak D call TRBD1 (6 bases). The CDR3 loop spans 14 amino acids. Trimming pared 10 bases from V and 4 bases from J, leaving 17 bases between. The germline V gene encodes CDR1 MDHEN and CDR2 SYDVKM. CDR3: CATHGGLTNQPQHF. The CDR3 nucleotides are TGTGCCACCCACGGGGGGCTAACGAATCAGCCCCAGCATTTT.

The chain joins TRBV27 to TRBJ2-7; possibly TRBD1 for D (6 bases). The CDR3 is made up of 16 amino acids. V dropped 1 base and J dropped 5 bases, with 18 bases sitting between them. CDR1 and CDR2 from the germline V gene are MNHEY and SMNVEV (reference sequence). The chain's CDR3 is CASSLWGRGQSDEQYF. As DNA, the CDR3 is TGTGCCAGCAGTTTATGGGGCAGGGGCCAATCGGACGAGCAGTACTTC.

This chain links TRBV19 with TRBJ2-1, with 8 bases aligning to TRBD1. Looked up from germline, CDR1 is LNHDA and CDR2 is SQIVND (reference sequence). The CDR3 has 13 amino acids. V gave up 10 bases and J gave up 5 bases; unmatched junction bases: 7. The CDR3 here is CATRDRMDNEQFF. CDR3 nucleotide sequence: TGTGCCACCCGGGACAGGATGGACAATGAGCAGTTCTTC.

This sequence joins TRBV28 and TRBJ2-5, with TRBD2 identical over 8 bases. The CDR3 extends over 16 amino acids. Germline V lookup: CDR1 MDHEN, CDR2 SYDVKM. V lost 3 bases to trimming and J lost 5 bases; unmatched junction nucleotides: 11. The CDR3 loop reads CASSFLRGRPAETQYF. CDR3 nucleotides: TGTGCCAGCAGTTTTCTGCGCGGGAGGCCGGCCGAGACCCAGTACTTC.

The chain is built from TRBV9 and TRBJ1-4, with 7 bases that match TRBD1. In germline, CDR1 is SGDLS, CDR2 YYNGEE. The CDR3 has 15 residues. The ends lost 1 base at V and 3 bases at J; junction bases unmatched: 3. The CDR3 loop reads CASSVKDRANEKLFF. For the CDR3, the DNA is TGTGCCAGCAGCGTAAAAGACAGGGCTAATGAAAAACTGTTTTTT.

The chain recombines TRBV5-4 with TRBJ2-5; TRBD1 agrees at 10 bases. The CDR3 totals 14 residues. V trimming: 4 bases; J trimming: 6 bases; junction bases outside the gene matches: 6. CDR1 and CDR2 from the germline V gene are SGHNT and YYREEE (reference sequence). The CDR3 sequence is CASSGDRGQQTQYF. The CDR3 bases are TGTGCCAGCAGCGGCGACAGGGGGCAGCAGACCCAGTACTTC.

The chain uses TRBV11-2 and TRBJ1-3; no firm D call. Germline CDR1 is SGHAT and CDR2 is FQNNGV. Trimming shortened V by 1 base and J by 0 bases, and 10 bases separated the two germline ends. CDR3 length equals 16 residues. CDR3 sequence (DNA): TGTGCCAGCAGCTTAGGCGGTCCGCCCTCTGGAAACACCATATATTTT. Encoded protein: CASSLGGPPSGNTIYF. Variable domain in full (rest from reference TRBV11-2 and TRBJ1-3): EAGVAQSPRYKIIEKRQSVAFWCNPISGHATLYWYQQILGQGPKLLIQFQNNGVVDDSQLPKDRFSAERLKGVDSTLKIQPAKLEDSAVYLCASSLGGPPSGNTIYFGEGSWLTVV.

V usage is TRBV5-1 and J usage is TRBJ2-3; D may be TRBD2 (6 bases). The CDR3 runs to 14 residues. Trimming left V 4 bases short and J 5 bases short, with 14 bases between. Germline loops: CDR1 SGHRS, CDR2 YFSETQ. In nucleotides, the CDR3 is TGCGCCAGCAGCCCCCTGACGGGGGTAGATACGCAGTATTTT. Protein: CASSPLTGVDTQYF.

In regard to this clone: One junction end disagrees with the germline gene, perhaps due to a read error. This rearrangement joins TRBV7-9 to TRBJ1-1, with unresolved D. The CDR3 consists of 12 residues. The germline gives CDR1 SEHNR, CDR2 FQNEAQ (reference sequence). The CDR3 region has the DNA TGTTCCAGCAGCTTCAAGAGCACTGAAGCTTTCTTT. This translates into CSSSFKSTEAFF.

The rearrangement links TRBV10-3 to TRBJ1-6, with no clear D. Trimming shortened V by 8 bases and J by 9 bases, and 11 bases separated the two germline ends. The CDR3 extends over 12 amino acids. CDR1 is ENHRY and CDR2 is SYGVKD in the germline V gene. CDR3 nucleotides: TGTGCCATCGCGACTGGTGGTTCACCCCTCCACTTT. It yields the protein CAIATGGSPLHF.

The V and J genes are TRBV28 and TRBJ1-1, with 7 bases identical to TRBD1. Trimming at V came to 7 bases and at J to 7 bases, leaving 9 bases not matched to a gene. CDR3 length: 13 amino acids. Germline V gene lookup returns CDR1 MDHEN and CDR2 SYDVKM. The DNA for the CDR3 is TGTGCCAGCAAGACGGGACAGAACTTTGAAGCTTTCTTT. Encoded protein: CASKTGQNFEAFF.